These 32 T cell receptor beta chains share one sample of origin, sequenced in a study of T-cell memory formation after mild COVID-19. TCRdb called the 5' RACE reads again in MiXCR, with one record for every CDR3 protein. The repertoire has about 250,000 distinct CDR3 sequences, more than 15% of them found once; the top ten carry under 25%. The sequenced sample consisted of PBMCs or a T cell subset sorted from them (not recorded which). The receptors stem from a young man who had mild COVID-19 (a few samples of this study predate the infection). Cell type and time point are not known.

J is TRBJ2-1 and V is TRBV20-1, with D maybe TRBD2 (5 bases). The CDR3 has 13 amino acids. V was cut by 5 bases and J by 8 bases, with 16 bases left in between. Germline CDR1 reads DFQATT; CDR2 reads SNEGSKA (reference sequence). CDR3 nucleotides: TGCAGTGCTCCCCAACTAGTTTTCCATGAGCAGTTCTTC. Translated, it gives CSAPQLVFHEQFF.

The V call is TRBV20-1, the J call TRBJ2-3; D may be TRBD1 or TRBD2 (5 bases each). The germline V gene encodes CDR1 DFQATT and CDR2 SNEGSKA (reference sequence). Trimming pared 6 bases from V and 6 bases from J, leaving 19 bases between. The CDR3 length is 14 residues. The chain's CDR3 is CSAHTGAASDTQYF. CDR3 coding DNA: TGCAGTGCCCATACCGGGGCCGCGTCGGATACGCAGTATTTT.

In this sample, this clonotype turned up a few times. The chain recombines TRBV4-1 with TRBJ2-2; tentative D call: TRBD2 (6 bases). The CDR3 is made up of 14 amino acids. Trimming stripped 1 base from V and 7 bases from J, with 10 bases between. Germline V lookup: CDR1 MGHRA, CDR2 YSYEKL. CDR3 in DNA: TGCGCCAGCAGCCAAGGCGGGGCCGGCGGGGAGCTGTTTTTT. Its translation: CASSQGGAGGELFF.

This clonotype was counted a few times. The CDR3 bases are TGCAGTGCTAGAGATGCAGGGGGCGCCGGGGAGACCCAGTACTTC. It specifies CSARDAGGAGETQYF. The chain employs TRBV20-1 and TRBJ2-5; TRBD1 matches at 8 bases. V was pared by 0 bases and J by 5 bases, with 8 bases of the junction left unmatched. The V gene's germline CDR1 is DFQATT and CDR2 SNEGSKA (reference sequence). This CDR3 has 15 residues.

As regards this clonotype: This may be a read error, as it is one base from a much larger clone. Lacking the conserved final phenylalanine or tryptophan, this CDR3 likely reflects a read error. The chain joins TRBV7-2 to TRBJ2-5, with unresolved D. Germline V gene lookup returns CDR1 SGHTA and CDR2 FQGNSA. Trimming removed 5 bases at V and 5 bases at J, with 15 bases between. CDR3 length: 14 amino acids. DNA for the CDR3: TGTGCCAGCAGCCCTGGCGAGGTTCGGGAGACCCAGTACTTA. It specifies CASSPGEVRETQYL.

This clonotype has only a few counts. V gene TRBV7-8 combines with J gene TRBJ2-1; 12 bases match TRBD2. The CDR3 sequence is 15 residues long. Germline loops: CDR1 SGHVS, CDR2 FQNEAQ. After removal of 7 bases from V and 9 bases from J, the junction contained 10 bases not matched to a gene. This CDR3 reads CASKDLAGGPSEQFF. The DNA for the CDR3 is TGTGCCAGCAAGGATCTAGCGGGGGGGCCGAGTGAGCAGTTCTTC.

This chain links TRBV20-1 with TRBJ1-2; D is unresolved. V was pared by 0 bases and J by 6 bases, with 11 bases between. The germline gives CDR1 DFQATT, CDR2 SNEGSKA (reference sequence). The CDR3 covers 13 residues. The DNA of the CDR3 is TGCAGTGCTAGAGATCTCAAAGAAAATGGCTACACCTTC. It translates to CSARDLKENGYTF.

This clonotype was seen more than once but under ten times. This sequence joins TRBV12-3 or TRBV12-4 and TRBJ2-5, with 9 nucleotides matching TRBD2. The junction had 14 bases not matched to a gene; V was cut back by 5 bases and J by 4 bases. The CDR3 contains 17 residues. The CDR3 bases are TGTGCCAGCAGTACCCGCGGGGGGGCAGGGGTGAGAGAGACCCAGTACTTC. Protein: CASSTRGGAGVRETQYF.

The V call is TRBV5-1, the J call TRBJ1-1, with D unclear. V shed 7 bases and J shed 3 bases, with 10 bases lying between them. The CDR3 has 12 amino acids. The germline gives CDR1 SGHRS, CDR2 YFSETQ. CDR3 protein: CASRADYTEAFF. In DNA, the CDR3 is TGCGCCAGCCGGGCAGACTACACTGAAGCTTTCTTT.

This clonotype was observed a handful of times. The chain employs TRBV7-2 and TRBJ2-7; D possibly corresponds to TRBD1 (6 bases). CDR1 SGHTA and CDR2 FQGNSA come from the germline V gene. The CDR3 has 15 amino acids. V was shortened by 6 bases and J by 1 base, with 16 bases between the two germline ends. The CDR3 region has the DNA TGTGCCAGCAGTCTACAGGGATACCTGTCCTACGAGCAGTACGTC. This translates into CASSLQGYLSYEQYV.

V is TRBV20-1 and J is TRBJ2-3, with 8 bases lining up with TRBD1. The germline V gene encodes CDR1 DFQATT and CDR2 SNEGSKA (reference sequence). With V trimmed by 5 bases and J by 0 bases, 4 bases remained unmatched. This CDR3 is 14 amino acids long. The CDR3, as DNA: TGCAGTGCTCTGCAGGGGGCGAGCACAGATACGCAGTATTTT. Its translation is CSALQGASTDTQYF.

The chain employs TRBV6-1 and TRBJ1-1, with D unresolved. The germline V and J ends were trimmed by 8 bases and 4 bases, with 20 bases remaining between them. Per germline, CDR1 MNHNS and CDR2 SASEGT. This CDR3 comprises 15 residues. As DNA, the CDR3 is TGTGCCAGCCGCGAACCGGGAGCCCCCTCCACTGAAGCTTTCTTT. This encodes CASREPGAPSTEAFF.

This clonotype has only a few counts. The chain carries TRBV4-3 and TRBJ1-2; D unclear. V lost 0 bases and J 0 bases, leaving 14 bases between the germline ends. This CDR3 is 17 amino acids long. Germline V gene sequence: CDR1 LGHNA, CDR2 YSLEER. The CDR3 sequence is CASSQDLLGGANYGYTF. The DNA for the CDR3 is TGCGCCAGCAGCCAAGATCTGTTGGGTGGAGCTAACTATGGCTACACCTTC.

The chain has TRBV21-1 and TRBJ1-4. TRBV21-1 constitutes a pseudogene. The CDR3 contains 11 residues. CDR3 sequence reads: CASSKLKGLFF. In nucleotides, the CDR3 is TGTGCCAGCAGCAAACTCAAAGGGCTGTTTTTT.

This chain uses TRBV7-8 with TRBJ1-6; 8 nucleotides agree with TRBD1. CDR1 SGHVS and CDR2 FQNEAQ come from the germline V gene. This CDR3 contains 19 residues. The V and J ends lost 4 bases and 6 bases, in that order; junction bases with no gene match: 17. The CDR3, as DNA: TGTGCCAGCAGCTCAATAGAATCGGGCCTGGACAGGGTTAATTCACCCCTCCACTTT. It yields the protein CASSSIESGLDRVNSPLHF.

V usage is TRBV7-2 and J usage is TRBJ2-3, with 9 positions matching TRBD2. Trimming took 1 base from V and 4 from J; bases not matched to a gene: 15. Germline V gene data show CDR1 as SGHTA and CDR2 as FQGNSA. CDR3 length: 19 amino acids. CDR3 sequence: CASSLDSVSGGGASDTQYF. CDR3 DNA: TGTGCCAGCAGCTTAGATAGTGTCAGCGGCGGGGGGGCCTCAGATACGCAGTATTTT.

This clonotype was recorded a few times. The chain is built from TRBV10-3 and TRBJ2-7; D may be TRBD1 or TRBD2 (5 bases each). Trimming shortened V by 4 bases and J by 1 base, and 14 bases separated the two germline ends. Germline assignment: CDR1 ENHRY and CDR2 SYGVKD. The CDR3 loop spans 15 amino acids. The CDR3 region is CAISATGTGSYEQYV. DNA of the CDR3: TGTGCCATCAGTGCCACCGGGACGGGATCCTACGAGCAGTACGTC.

This clonotype showed up just a few times. The chain links TRBV4-2 to TRBJ2-7; 7 bases are a match to TRBD1. The CDR3 sequence is 13 residues long. Looked up from germline, CDR1 is LGHNA and CDR2 is YNFKEQ. The J segment lost 6 bases and the V segment lost 1 base, leaving 3 bases of the junction unmatched. CDR3 amino acids: CASSQVTGFEQYF. Here the CDR3 DNA reads TGTGCCAGCAGCCAAGTGACAGGGTTCGAGCAGTACTTC.

This clonotype was found a few times. The V call is TRBV4-2, the J call TRBJ2-3; 11 bases are a match to TRBD2. The CDR3 has 19 amino acids. The germline V gene has CDR1 LGHNA and CDR2 YNFKEQ. V lost 0 bases and J lost 3; bases outside the gene matches: 11. The CDR3 reads CASSQEGSGGAWGTDTQYF. CDR3 sequence (DNA): TGTGCCAGCAGCCAAGAAGGTAGCGGGGGGGCATGGGGGACAGATACGCAGTATTTT.

This clonotype was seen a handful of times. In nucleotides, the CDR3 is TGTGCCAGCTCACCAGGCTCCTATAATTCACCCCTCCACTTT. Its translation: CASSPGSYNSPLHF. The chain has TRBV18 and TRBJ1-6; D is unclear. Germline lookup yields CDR1 KGHSH and CDR2 LQKENI. V lost 2 bases to trimming and J lost 0 bases, with 2 bases between them. CDR3 size: 14 residues.

This clonotype was picked up a small number of times. The V and J genes are TRBV12-3 or TRBV12-4 and TRBJ1-5; no firm D call. This CDR3 has 13 residues. The ends were cut back, 6 bases at V and 0 bases at J, with 6 bases in the middle. In DNA form, the CDR3 reads TGTGCCAGCAGAGGTAGTAGCAATCAGCCCCAGCATTTT. Translation gives CASRGSSNQPQHF.

This chain connects TRBV12-3 or TRBV12-4 to TRBJ2-2; TRBD2 matches 12 bases. This CDR3 is 15 amino acids long. Trimming took 6 bases from V and 8 from J; bases not matched to a gene: 7. In DNA form, the CDR3 reads TGTGCCAGCAGCTGGTGGACTAGCGGGGAGGGGGAGCTGTTTTTT. This sequence encodes CASSWWTSGEGELFF.

This clonotype was detected a few times. The chain carries TRBV4-3 and TRBJ2-7; 12 bases line up with TRBD2. J gave up 9 bases and V 4 bases, and 4 bases lay outside the gene matches. The CDR3 sequence is 13 residues long. In germline, CDR1 is LGHNA, CDR2 YSLEER. The CDR3 spells CASSPGLAGMQYF. The CDR3 bases are TGCGCCAGCAGCCCCGGACTAGCGGGGATGCAGTACTTC.

This clonotype was found once. V and J are TRBV27 and TRBJ2-3, with 7 bases matching TRBD2. J lost 14 bases, V lost 7 bases, and 12 bases had no gene match. The CDR3 is 12 residues long. Germline V gene sequence: CDR1 MNHEY, CDR2 SMNVEV (reference sequence). The CDR3 DNA is TGTGCCAGCACTGCGGGGGACCTAATTTTGTATTTT. Its protein is CASTAGDLILYF.

This clonotype was seen more than once but under ten times. The J gene is TRBJ2-5, the V gene TRBV4-3, with 8 bases lining up with TRBD1. V lost 3 bases and J lost 3; bases outside the gene matches: 6. This CDR3 contains 15 residues. Germline assignment: CDR1 LGHNA and CDR2 YSLEER. This chain's CDR3 is CASSHVWTGKETQYF. The CDR3 DNA sequence: TGCGCCAGCAGCCATGTATGGACAGGGAAAGAGACCCAGTACTTC.

The chain carries TRBV5-1 and TRBJ2-5; no clear D. Deletions cut 0 bases from V and 1 base from J, with 7 bases between. Germline V gene lookup returns CDR1 SGHRS and CDR2 YFSETQ. The CDR3 is 14 amino acids. The CDR3 DNA follows: TGCGCCAGCAGCTTGGAACAGCTCCAAGAGACCCAGTACTTC. As protein: CASSLEQLQETQYF.

This clonotype has a count of ten or more. The chain uses TRBV27 and TRBJ2-7; tentatively, D is TRBD1 (6 bases). Germline V gives CDR1 MNHEY, CDR2 SMNVEV (reference sequence). The CDR3 loop spans 14 amino acids. Deletions cut 6 bases from V and 3 bases from J, with 15 bases between. The CDR3, as DNA: TGTGCCAGCAGCCCTGACAGGAGAAGCTACGAGCAGTACTTC. As protein: CASSPDRRSYEQYF.

The rearrangement links TRBV7-3 to TRBJ1-1; unclear D gene. The V end was cut by 5 bases, the J end by 3 bases, with 13 bases between. The V gene's germline CDR1 is SGHTA and CDR2 FQGTGA. The length of the CDR3 is 14 residues. Here the CDR3 reads CASSRDGFDTEAFF. The CDR3 DNA follows: TGTGCCAGCAGCCGTGATGGGTTCGACACTGAAGCTTTCTTT.

The rearrangement uses TRBV7-2 and TRBJ2-2; D not certain. From germline, CDR1 is SGHTA and CDR2 FQGNSA. V was clipped by 2 bases and J by 5 bases, with 12 bases between them. The CDR3 runs 15 residues. CDR3 region: CASSLRRTETGELFF. CDR3 nucleotide sequence: TGTGCCAGCAGCTTAAGGAGAACCGAAACCGGGGAGCTGTTTTTT.

The CDR3 reads CASSHLGSSGGETQYF. The CDR3 DNA reads TGCGCCAGCAGCCACCTAGGATCTAGCGGGGGAGAGACCCAGTACTTC. This rearrangement joins TRBV4-1 to TRBJ2-5, with TRBD2 matching over 10 bases. The CDR3 totals 16 residues. Germline V CDR1 and CDR2: MGHRA, YSYEKL. Germline trimming cut 3 bases from V and 4 bases from J; bases unmatched to any gene: 8.

This clonotype has just a few counts. The rearrangement uses TRBV5-1 and TRBJ2-3, with 11 nucleotides matching TRBD2. The CDR3 sequence is 17 residues long. Per the germline V gene, CDR1 is SGHRS and CDR2 is YFSETQ. Trimming took 4 bases from V and 2 from J; bases not matched to a gene: 9. CDR3 protein: CASSSPSGGRITDTQYF. In DNA, the CDR3 is TGCGCCAGCAGCAGTCCTAGCGGGGGGCGAATCACAGATACGCAGTATTTT. Supplemented by reference TRBV5-1 and TRBJ2-3, the full variable domain reads KAGVTQTPRYLIKTRGQQVTLSCSPISGHRSVSWYQQTPGQGLQFLFEYFSETQRNKGNFPGRFSGRQFSNSRSEMNVSTLELGDSALYLCASSSPSGGRITDTQYFGPGTRLTVL.

This clonotype has a handful of counts. Just one base apart from a much larger clone, this may be a read error. The rearrangement joins TRBV12-3 or TRBV12-4 to TRBJ2-1; D possibly corresponds to TRBD2 (6 bases). The CDR3 runs to 15 residues. CDR3 sequence reads: CASVLGRRGYDEQFF. For the CDR3, the DNA is TGTGCCAGCGTCCTCGGTCGGCGGGGCTACGATGAGCAGTTCTTC.